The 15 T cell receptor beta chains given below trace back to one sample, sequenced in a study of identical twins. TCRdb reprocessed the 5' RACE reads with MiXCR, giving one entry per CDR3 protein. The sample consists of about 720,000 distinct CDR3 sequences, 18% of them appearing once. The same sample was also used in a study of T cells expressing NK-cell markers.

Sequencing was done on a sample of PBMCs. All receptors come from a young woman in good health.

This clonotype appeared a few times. Here the CDR3 reads CASRWRGFLTF. In nucleotides, the CDR3 is TGTGCCAGCAGATGGAGGGGGTTCCTGACTTTC. This chain links TRBV12-3 or TRBV12-4 with TRBJ2-6; D possibly uses TRBD1 or TRBD2 (6 bases each). The CDR3 contains 11 residues. The V and J ends lost 6 bases and 14 bases respectively, with 11 bases between them.

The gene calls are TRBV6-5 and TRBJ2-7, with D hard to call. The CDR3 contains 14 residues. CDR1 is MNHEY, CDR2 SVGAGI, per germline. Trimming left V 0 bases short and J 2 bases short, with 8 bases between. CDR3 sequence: CASSYSRTTYEQYF. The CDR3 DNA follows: TGTGCCAGCAGTTACTCGCGAACCACCTACGAGCAGTACTTC.

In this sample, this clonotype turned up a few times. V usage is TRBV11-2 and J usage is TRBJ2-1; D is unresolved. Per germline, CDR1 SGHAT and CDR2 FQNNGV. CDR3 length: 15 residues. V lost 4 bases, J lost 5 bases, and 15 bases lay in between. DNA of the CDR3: TGTGCCAGCAGCTCCCTGGGTGGTAGGCACAATGAGCAGTTCTTC. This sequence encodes CASSSLGGRHNEQFF.

The CDR3 here is CASGPGLAGGDTQYF. Written as DNA, the CDR3 is TGTGCTAGTGGCCCGGGACTAGCGGGGGGAGATACGCAGTATTTT. V gene TRBV12-5 combines with J gene TRBJ2-3; 15 positions match TRBD2. The J segment lost 5 bases and the V segment lost 6 bases, leaving 3 bases of the junction unmatched. Germline CDR1 LGHNT, CDR2 FRNRAP. The CDR3 loop spans 15 amino acids.

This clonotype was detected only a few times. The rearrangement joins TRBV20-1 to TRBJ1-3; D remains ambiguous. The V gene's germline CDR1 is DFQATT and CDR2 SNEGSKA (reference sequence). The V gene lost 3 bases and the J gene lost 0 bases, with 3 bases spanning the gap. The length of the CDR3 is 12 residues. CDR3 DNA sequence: TGCAGTGCTAGCGCCTCTGGAAACACCATATATTTT. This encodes CSASASGNTIYF.

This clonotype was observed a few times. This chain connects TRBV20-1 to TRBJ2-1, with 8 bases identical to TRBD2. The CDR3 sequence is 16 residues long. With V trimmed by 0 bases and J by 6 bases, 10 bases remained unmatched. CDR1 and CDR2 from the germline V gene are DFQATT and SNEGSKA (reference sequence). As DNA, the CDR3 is TGCAGTGCTAGAGATAGTGAACTAGCGGTTATCAATGAGCAGTTCTTC. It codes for CSARDSELAVINEQFF.

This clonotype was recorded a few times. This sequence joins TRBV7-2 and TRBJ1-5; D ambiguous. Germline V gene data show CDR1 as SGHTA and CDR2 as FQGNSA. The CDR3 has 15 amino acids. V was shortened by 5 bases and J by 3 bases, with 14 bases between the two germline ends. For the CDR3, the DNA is TGTGCCAGCAGCCCGATGATAAGGCACAATCAGCCCCAGCATTTT. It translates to CASSPMIRHNQPQHF.

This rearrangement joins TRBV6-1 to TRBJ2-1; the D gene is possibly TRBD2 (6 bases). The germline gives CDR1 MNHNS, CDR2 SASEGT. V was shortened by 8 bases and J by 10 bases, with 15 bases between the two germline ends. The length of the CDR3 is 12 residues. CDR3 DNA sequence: TGTGCCAGCCTCGAAAGGGCGGGGGAGCAGTTCTTC. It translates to CASLERAGEQFF.

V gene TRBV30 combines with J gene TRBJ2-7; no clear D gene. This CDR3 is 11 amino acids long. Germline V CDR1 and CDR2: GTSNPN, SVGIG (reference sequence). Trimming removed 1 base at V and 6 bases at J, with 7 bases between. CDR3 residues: CAWSGGSEQYF. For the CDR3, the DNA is TGTGCCTGGAGTGGTGGAAGCGAGCAGTACTTC.

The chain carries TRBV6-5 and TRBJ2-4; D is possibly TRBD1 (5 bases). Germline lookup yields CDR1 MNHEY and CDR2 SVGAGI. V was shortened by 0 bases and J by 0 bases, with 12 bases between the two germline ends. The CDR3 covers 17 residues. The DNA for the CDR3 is TGTGCCAGCAGTTACTCAGGGGCCGGCCTAGCCAAAAACATTCAGTACTTC. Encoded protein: CASSYSGAGLAKNIQYF.

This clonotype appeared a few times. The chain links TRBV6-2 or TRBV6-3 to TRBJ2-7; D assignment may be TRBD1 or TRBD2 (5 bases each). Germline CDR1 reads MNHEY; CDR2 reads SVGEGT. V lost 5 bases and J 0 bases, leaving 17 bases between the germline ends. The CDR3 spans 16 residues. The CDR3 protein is CASSTSGRKISYEQYF. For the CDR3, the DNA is TGTGCCAGCAGTACCTCGGGACGGAAGATCTCCTACGAGCAGTACTTC.

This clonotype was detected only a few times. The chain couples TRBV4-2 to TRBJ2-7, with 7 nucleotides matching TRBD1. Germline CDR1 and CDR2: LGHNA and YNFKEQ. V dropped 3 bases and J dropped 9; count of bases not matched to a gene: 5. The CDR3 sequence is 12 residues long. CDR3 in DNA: TGTGCCAGCAGCCAGGCAGGGGGATGGCAGTACTTC. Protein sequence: CASSQAGGWQYF.

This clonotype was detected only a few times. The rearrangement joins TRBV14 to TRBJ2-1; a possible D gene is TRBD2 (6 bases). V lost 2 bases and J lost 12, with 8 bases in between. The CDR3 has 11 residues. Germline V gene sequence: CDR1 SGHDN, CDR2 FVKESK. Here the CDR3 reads CASSQWGGQFF. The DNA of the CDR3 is TGTGCCAGCAGCCAATGGGGAGGGCAGTTCTTC. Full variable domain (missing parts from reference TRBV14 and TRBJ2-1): EAGVTQFPSHSVIEKGQTVTLRCDPISGHDNLYWYRRVMGKEIKFLLHFVKESKQDESGMPNNRFLAERTGGTYSTLKVQPAELEDSGVYFCASSQWGGQFFGPGTRLTVL.

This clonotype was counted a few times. The CDR3 is CASSLSTDADTQYF. The CDR3, as DNA: TGCGCCAGCAGCTTGAGCACCGACGCAGATACGCAGTATTTT. The chain joins TRBV5-1 to TRBJ2-3; the D is unclear. There are 14 residues in the CDR3. CDR1 is SGHRS, CDR2 YFSETQ, per germline. Between the trimmed V and J ends, which lost 1 base and 4 bases, there was a span of 10 bases.

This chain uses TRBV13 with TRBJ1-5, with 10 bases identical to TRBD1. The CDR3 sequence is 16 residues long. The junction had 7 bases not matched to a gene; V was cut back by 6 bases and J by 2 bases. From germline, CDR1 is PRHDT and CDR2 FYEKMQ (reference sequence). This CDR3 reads CASSSGGTGGNQPQHF. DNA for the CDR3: TGTGCCAGCAGTTCAGGGGGGACAGGGGGCAATCAGCCCCAGCATTTT. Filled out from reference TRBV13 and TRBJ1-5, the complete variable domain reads AAGVIQSPRHLIKEKRETATLKCYPIPRHDTVYWYQQGPGQDPQFLISFYEKMQSDKGSIPDRFSAQQFSDYHSELNMSSLELGDSALYFCASSSGGTGGNQPQHFGDGTRLSIL.